These 30 T cell receptor beta chains share one sample of origin, sequenced in a study of tumor-infiltrating lymphocytes in primary liver carcinoma. A constant-region primer served to make TCR beta cDNA from about 490 ng total RNA. Researchers made the TCR beta libraries by running three nested multiplex PCR rounds with slightly modified ARM-PCR. Rounds one and two of PCR, each of roughly 11 cycles, were primed with TRBV1-TRBV30 forward primers and a C-beta reverse primer. Each CDR3 protein is one row after TCRdb ran MiXCR on the multiplex PCR reads. The sample comprises roughly 78,000 distinct CDR3 sequences, over 70% of which are singletons, and around 13% rests with the top ten. Both RNA and DNA were isolated together from approximately 22-30 mg of bulk tissue that had not been sorted. Sample: liver tumor tissue from sampling region 4. Regarding subset: tumor region T4, right-lateral pole. All receptors come from a woman in her sixties or seventies with primary liver carcinoma and hepatitis B virus infection.

This rearrangement joins TRBV29-1 to TRBJ2-1; the D is unclear. CDR1 and CDR2 from the germline V gene are SQVTM and ANQGSEA. The CDR3 is 11 amino acids. CDR3 protein: CCASVFPQQFF. The CDR3 DNA reads TGCTGCGCATCAGTCTTTCCACAACAGTTCTTC.

To note about this clonotype: Since a much larger clone is just one base distant, this may be a read error. J is TRBJ2-1 and V is TRBV5-1, with D unclear. The CDR3 extends over 11 amino acids. Germline CDR1 reads SGHRS; CDR2 reads YFSETQ. Deletions cut 0 bases from V and 12 bases from J, with 7 bases between. The CDR3 protein is CASSLGVGQFF. CDR3 nucleotide sequence: TGCGCCAGCAGCTTGGGTGTCGGGCAGTTCTTC.

This chain uses TRBV28 with TRBJ2-7; the D gene is possibly TRBD2 (5 bases). The CDR3 totals 13 residues. Germline assignment: CDR1 MDHEN and CDR2 SYDVKM. V was shortened by 1 base and J by 7 bases, with 11 bases between the two germline ends. The DNA of the CDR3 is TGTGCCAGCAGTTTATTTAGCGTCCATGAGCAGTACTTC. Translated: CASSLFSVHEQYF.

The chain uses TRBV5-1 and TRBJ2-7; a weak D match, TRBD1 (5 bases). V dropped 6 bases and J dropped 5 bases, with 21 bases sitting between them. The CDR3 contains 15 residues. The germline V gene has CDR1 SGHRS and CDR2 YFSETQ. CDR3 sequence (DNA): TGCGCCAGCATCTTCCTTGGGGCATCGTGTAACGAGCAGTACTTC. Amino acid sequence: CASIFLGASCNEQYF.

Worth noting for this clonotype: The limits of the CDR3 on the DNA are not certain, so only TCRdb's listed CDR3 is given. J is TRBJ1-2 and V is TRBV6-1. From its first to its last residue, the CDR3 has 14 amino acids. The germline CDR1 and CDR2 sequences are MNHNS and SASEGT. The chain's CDR3 is CVSSEGSEHYGCTF.

Turning to this clonotype: The conserved closing phenylalanine or tryptophan is absent in this CDR3, likely reflecting a read error. It is unclear where the CDR3 begins or ends on the DNA, so no DNA is shown, and the CDR3 is as TCRdb lists it. J is TRBJ1-1 and V is TRBV4-1. The V gene's germline CDR1 is MGHRA and CDR2 YSYEKL. The CDR3 numbers 14 amino acids, ends counted. The CDR3 region is CASGLRIGNTEASI.

The chain recombines TRBV6-2 or TRBV6-3 with TRBJ1-5, with D possibly TRBD1 on 5 matching bases. V was trimmed by 6 bases and J by 10 bases, leaving 22 bases between them. Per the germline V gene, CDR1 is MNHEY and CDR2 is SVGEGT. CDR3 size: 15 residues. Here the CDR3 reads CASSNIGEWGQPQHF. In DNA form, the CDR3 reads TGTGCCAGCAGCAACATAGGGGAATGGGGTCAACCCCAGCATTTT.

The rearrangement joins TRBV7-9 to TRBJ2-7; 7 bases line up with TRBD2. Trimming at V came to 5 bases and at J to 1 base, leaving 8 bases not matched to a gene. CDR1 and CDR2 from the germline V gene are SEHNR and FQNEAQ (reference sequence). CDR3 length: 15 residues. Here the CDR3 reads CASSREEGSSYEQYF. CDR3 sequence (DNA): TGTGCCAGCAGCCGGGAGGAGGGTTCTTCCTACGAGCAGTACTTC.

A note on this clonotype: The junction and the germline gene differ at one end; a read error may be behind it. The chain links TRBV6-1 to TRBJ1-2; D gene unclear. CDR3 length: 10 residues. Germline V CDR1 and CDR2: MNHNS, SASEGT. CDR3 in DNA: TGTGCTTGCAGTCAGAATGGCTACATCTTC. Residues: CACSQNGYIF.

This clonotype was seen repeatedly, ten times or more. The V and J genes are TRBV29-1 and TRBJ2-7; 10 bases map to TRBD1. Germline V gene sequence: CDR1 SQVTM, CDR2 ANQGSEA. This CDR3 contains 15 residues. V gave up 5 bases and J gave up 11 bases; unmatched junction bases: 18. For the CDR3, the DNA is TGCAGCGTTACCGGGACAGGGGTTTCCCTAAGAATGGAGTACTTC. Its protein is CSVTGTGVSLRMEYF.

In its sample, this clonotype was seen many times. The rearrangement links TRBV4-1 to TRBJ2-3; D unclear. Trimming took off 0 bases at V and 4 bases at J, with 5 bases between the two ends. CDR3 size: 13 residues. Germline values: CDR1 MGHRA, CDR2 YSYEKL. This CDR3 is CASSQELPDTQYF. The CDR3 bases are TGCGCCAGCAGCCAAGAGCTTCCAGATACGCAGTATTTT.

As concerns this clonotype: One end of the junction is discordant with germline, which a read error may explain. This rearrangement joins TRBV12-3 or TRBV12-4 to TRBJ1-1, with a weak D call TRBD1 (5 bases). This CDR3 is 15 amino acids long. CDR3: CASSLARRATSEAFF. CDR3 DNA sequence: TGTGCCAGTAGTTTAGCGCGCAGGGCGACCAGTGAAGCTTTCTTT.

V usage is TRBV6-2 or TRBV6-3 and J usage is TRBJ2-1; 7 positions match TRBD2. CDR1 is MNHEY and CDR2 is SVGEGT in the germline V gene. This CDR3 contains 14 residues. The DNA of the CDR3 is TGTGCTGGCAGTTGGGGGGGGTCCTACAATGAGCAGTTCTTC. Protein sequence: CAGSWGGSYNEQFF.

The J gene is TRBJ2-7, the V gene TRBV20-1; D is undetermined. Germline CDR1 reads DFQATT; CDR2 reads SNEGSKA (reference sequence). V gave up 1 base and J gave up 9 bases, with 13 bases separating them. The CDR3 has 12 residues. CDR3 sequence reads: CSARGNLGGQYF. The CDR3 nucleotides read TGCAGTGCTAGAGGGAACCTGGGCGGGCAGTACTTC.

For this clonotype: A much larger clone lies one base from this, so it may be a read error. The chain carries TRBV28 and TRBJ2-3; tentative D call: TRBD1 (5 bases). Germline V gene data show CDR1 as MDHEN and CDR2 as SYDVKM. There are 15 residues in the CDR3. V lost 5 bases and J lost 1, with 13 bases in between. CDR3 loop: CASSPARGCTDTQYF. The CDR3 DNA reads TGTGCCAGCAGTCCTGCTAGGGGATGCACAGATACGCAGTATTTT.

V gene TRBV28 combines with J gene TRBJ2-2; TRBD1 might be the D (7 bases). V was trimmed by 4 bases and J by 4 bases, leaving 19 bases between them. This CDR3 comprises 17 residues. Per germline, CDR1 MDHEN and CDR2 SYDVKM. The CDR3 nucleotides read TGTGCCAGCAGTTCCTACAGGGGAGGCAACCTCACCGGGGAGCTGTTTTTT. Translated, it gives CASSSYRGGNLTGELFF.

The V gene is TRBV4-1, the J gene TRBJ1-5, with no clear D. CDR3 length: 14 amino acids. Looked up from germline, CDR1 is MGHRA and CDR2 is YSYEKL. V dropped 7 bases and J dropped 7 bases, with 17 bases sitting between them. The CDR3 DNA reads as TGCGCCAGCAACAAGGGAGAGATAGGACAGCCCCAGCATTTT. Residues: CASNKGEIGQPQHF.

In the case of this clonotype: The missing conserved phenylalanine or tryptophan at the end of this CDR3 makes a read error likely. The chain employs TRBV4-1 and TRBJ2-1, with a possible D match to TRBD2 (5 bases). Germline V gene sequence: CDR1 MGHRA, CDR2 YSYEKL. The CDR3 length is 17 residues. V lost 2 bases, J lost 7 bases, and 21 bases lay in between. In nucleotides, the CDR3 is TGCGCCAGCAGCCAACCTAAACTAACGGGGAATATTAATGAGCAGTTCTCC. Amino acid sequence: CASSQPKLTGNINEQFS.

Of note for this clonotype: One end of the junction does not line up with germline, which may come from a read error. The chain joins TRBV5-1 to TRBJ2-4; D not certain. CDR3 length equals 14 residues. CDR1 SGHRS and CDR2 YFSETQ come from the germline V gene. The CDR3 nucleotides read TGCGCCAGCAGCTTCCTAGACGGCAAAAACATTCAGCACTTC. It is translated as CASSFLDGKNIQHF.

As concerns this clonotype: Compared with germline, one end of the junction differs, possibly owing to a read error. The chain is built from TRBV7-9 and TRBJ2-7; TRBD2 aligns across 13 bases. The CDR3 is made up of 15 amino acids. Germline values: CDR1 SEHNR, CDR2 FQNEAQ (reference sequence). Written as DNA, the CDR3 is TGTGCTAGCAGCCCTCGGACTAGCGGGAGTGGCGCGCAGTACTTC. Translating gives CASSPRTSGSGAQYF.

This clonotype is medium-sized in the sample. The chain uses TRBV5-6 and TRBJ2-7; 7 nucleotides align to TRBD1. V dropped 0 bases and J dropped 4; count of bases not matched to a gene: 7. Germline CDR1 and CDR2: SGHDT and YYEEEE. This CDR3 is built from 15 residues. CDR3 coding DNA: TGTGCCAGCAGCTTGGTGGACAGGAATACTTACGAGCAGTACTTC. This translates into CASSLVDRNTYEQYF. The entire variable domain, with the rest obtained from reference TRBV5-6 and TRBJ2-7, is as follows: DAGVTQSPTHLIKTRGQQVTLRCSPKSGHDTVSWYQQALGQGPQFIFQYYEEEERQRGNFPDRFSGHQFPNYSSELNVNALLLGDSALYLCASSLVDRNTYEQYFGPGTRLTVT.

This clonotype was detected once. The CDR3 carries no conserved terminal phenylalanine or tryptophan, so it likely arises from a read error. V is TRBV11-2 and J is TRBJ2-1, with 8 nucleotides matching TRBD2. The V gene's germline CDR1 is SGHAT and CDR2 FQNNGV. The CDR3 is 14 residues long. The CDR3 bases are TGTGCCAACAGCTTAGATCCGGGGCTAGCGGGGCAGTTCCTC. This gives the protein CANSLDPGLAGQFL.

This clonotype was counted at least ten times. The chain's CDR3 is CASRGDWRGNEQFF. The DNA for the CDR3 is TGTGCCAGCAGAGGGGACTGGCGGGGCAATGAGCAGTTCTTC. The gene calls are TRBV6-1 and TRBJ2-1, with D possibly matching TRBD2 (6 bases). Germline assignment: CDR1 MNHNS and CDR2 SASEGT. This CDR3 is built from 14 residues. V gave up 6 bases and J gave up 6 bases, with 15 bases separating them.

This rearrangement joins TRBV29-1 to TRBJ2-5; TRBD2 is a possible D gene (6 bases). There are 11 residues in the CDR3. Trimming left V 5 bases short and J 14 bases short, with 18 bases between. CDR1 SQVTM and CDR2 ANQGSEA come from the germline V gene. The CDR3 DNA follows: TGCAGCGTTTCGGACGGGGGAACACACTACTTC. Its protein product is CSVSDGGTHYF.

This rearrangement joins TRBV4-2 to TRBJ2-3, with D uncertain. The CDR3 has 14 amino acids. Germline V gene lookup returns CDR1 LGHNA and CDR2 YNFKEQ. Trimming shortened V by 6 bases and J by 3 bases, and 13 bases separated the two germline ends. The CDR3 DNA sequence: TGTGCCAGCAGTGTCGATGGCGAGACAGATACGCAGTATTTT. It is translated as CASSVDGETDTQYF.

This clonotype was picked up many times. The V call is TRBV6-5, the J call TRBJ2-7; 8 bases line up with TRBD2. Germline CDR1 and CDR2: MNHEY and SVGAGI. The V gene end was trimmed by 2 bases and the J gene end by 4 bases; junction bases not matched to a gene: 7. CDR3 length: 15 residues. CDR3: CASSYRTSSLYEQYF. The CDR3 bases are TGTGCCAGCAGTTACAGGACTAGCTCCTTATACGAGCAGTACTTC.

This clonotype was observed many times. The chain combines TRBV4-2 with TRBJ2-3, with TRBD2 matching over 16 bases. The V gene's germline CDR1 is LGHNA and CDR2 YNFKEQ. This CDR3 region has 16 residues. The junction had 5 bases not matched to a gene; V was cut back by 5 bases and J by 6 bases. DNA for the CDR3: TGTGCCAGCAGCTCCGGGACTAGCGGGAGGGTGGATACGCAGTATTTT. This sequence encodes CASSSGTSGRVDTQYF.

As concerns this clonotype: One junction end disagrees with the germline gene, perhaps due to a read error. The chain employs TRBV28 and TRBJ1-2, with D hard to call. The CDR3 loop spans 15 amino acids. Per the germline V gene, CDR1 is MDHEN and CDR2 is SYDVKM. The CDR3 protein is CGSSGSDGGNYGYTF. Here the CDR3 DNA reads TGTGGCAGCAGCGGATCGGACGGAGGTAACTATGGCTACACCTTC.

This sequence joins TRBV11-2 and TRBJ2-1, with 11 nucleotides matching TRBD2. Germline CDR1 reads SGHAT; CDR2 reads FQNNGV. The CDR3 extends over 17 amino acids. Trimming removed 1 base from V and 13 bases from J; junction bases left unmatched: 15. The CDR3 nucleotides are TGTGCCAGCAGCTTAGGTCCGGTAGCGGGAGGGCCGAGTGAACAGTTCTTC. Protein sequence: CASSLGPVAGGPSEQFF.

With regard to this clonotype: This may be a read error, as it is one base from a much larger clone. The chain combines TRBV6-1 with TRBJ2-2; a possible D gene is TRBD2 (5 bases). CDR1 and CDR2 from the germline V gene are MNHNS and SASEGT. The CDR3 extends over 15 amino acids. V lost 1 base and J 7 bases, leaving 13 bases between the germline ends. The CDR3 sequence is CASSEESRRLGELFF. The CDR3 DNA sequence: TGTGCCAGCAGTGAAGAAAGCAGGAGGCTCGGGGAGCTGTTTTTT.